This is a list of T cell receptor beta chains from one sample in a study of cytomegalovirus exposure and HLA in healthy donors. TCRdb's table, derived via immunoSEQ multiplex PCR, lists solely in-frame clones and lacks some. The profile shows over 150,000 clones, 70% to 85% of them singletons. The sequenced material came from PBMCs. The receptor set was obtained from a woman aged 25 to 39 in good health and CMV-seropositive. The CDR3 runs from the conserved cysteine through the conserved F or W. A D gene is named only where the DNA matches it firmly.

CDR3aa: CASSPSGTTTEQYF
v_gene: TRBV11-2
d_gene: TRBD2

CDR3aa: CASNSEKHRVIGELFF
v_gene: TRBV21-1
d_gene: -

CDR3aa: CASSLAMSTTVTGRVYEQYF
v_gene: TRBV5-1
d_gene: -

CDR3aa: CASSLDGGRPYGYTF
v_gene: TRBV5-1
d_gene: -

CDR3aa: CASSVGGEGNQPQHF
v_gene: TRBV9
d_gene: -

CDR3aa: CASNPGGKNQPQHF
v_gene: TRBV6-1
d_gene: -

CDR3aa: CASSLVPQAYEQYF
v_gene: TRBV5-4
d_gene: -

CDR3aa: CASSLGQGVLDTEAFF
v_gene: TRBV5-1
d_gene: TRBD1

CDR3aa: CASSSIPEAYGYTF
v_gene: TRBV28
d_gene: -

CDR3aa: CASSTRSGNQPQHF
v_gene: TRBV28
d_gene: -

CDR3aa: CASSEYGGDTQYF
v_gene: TRBV25-1
d_gene: -

CDR3aa: CASRRRSSYNEQFF
v_gene: TRBV28
d_gene: -

CDR3aa: CASSRAGGPVNEQFF
v_gene: TRBV6-5
d_gene: TRBD2

CDR3aa: CASSFSDAGGYNQPQHF
v_gene: TRBV28
d_gene: TRBD1

CDR3aa: CASSTDRVLSYGYTF
v_gene: TRBV19
d_gene: TRBD1

CDR3aa: CSVRQAGVGTDTQYF
v_gene: TRBV29-1
d_gene: TRBD2

CDR3aa: CAISADRRGFNQPQHF
v_gene: TRBV10-3
d_gene: -

CDR3aa: CASSALAGEGETQYF
v_gene: TRBV2
d_gene: TRBD2

CDR3aa: CASSLREGGNTIYF
v_gene: TRBV28
d_gene: -

CDR3aa: CASSLEAGVTETQYF
v_gene: TRBV7-2
d_gene: TRBD2

CDR3aa: CSARTSTYEQYF
v_gene: TRBV29-1
d_gene: TRBD2

CDR3aa: CASSLAAGANTEAFF
v_gene: TRBV11-3
d_gene: -

CDR3aa: CASSLDAGQPAGFHYEQYF
v_gene: TRBV5-6
d_gene: -

CDR3aa: CASSLEARGPSYEQYF
v_gene: TRBV7-8
d_gene: -

CDR3aa: CASSQEWQGAITDTQYF
v_gene: TRBV4-3
d_gene: TRBD1

CDR3aa: CASSRELAGVEQDTQYF
v_gene: TRBV4-1
d_gene: TRBD2

CDR3aa: CASSRIFDRLYEQYF
v_gene: TRBV5-8
d_gene: -

CDR3aa: CASSPSGTGERGGEAFF
v_gene: TRBV18
d_gene: -

CDR3aa: CASKPETAYNEQFF
v_gene: TRBV5-1
d_gene: -

CDR3aa: CASSVGPDFNEQYF
v_gene: TRBV9
d_gene: -